These 25 T cell receptor beta chains were sequenced from one sample in a study of T-cell memory formation after mild COVID-19 (dated by TCRdb to the early 2020s). The library was prepared using 5' RACE. Sequenced on an Illumina NovaSeq 6000. TCRdb took the public reads, trimmed them with fastp at Q25, ran MiXCR for clone calling and kept in-frame beta chains. A single entry per CDR3 protein holds the most common genes and DNA from its merged rows. The sample includes more than 300,000 distinct CDR3 sequences, with roughly an eighth observed a single time. The top ten clonotypes cover around 23% of the sample. The sequencing sample was made of PBMCs or a T cell subset sorted from them (not recorded which). These receptors were taken from a man younger than 35 who had mild COVID-19 (a few samples of this study predate the infection). The sample titles of this study are shuffled in the database, so cell type and time point are left out; the donor was told from shared clones.

This rearrangement joins TRBV7-9 to TRBJ2-3; D unresolved. V was pared by 3 bases and J by 6 bases, with 7 bases between. This CDR3 spans 12 amino acids. Germline values: CDR1 SEHNR, CDR2 FQNEAQ (reference sequence). The CDR3 bases are TGTGCCAGCAGCTTTGGTGAGGATACGCAGTATTTT. The encoded protein is CASSFGEDTQYF. The variable domain in full, with the rest retrieved from reference TRBV7-9 and TRBJ2-3, is DTGVSQNPRHKITKRGQNVTFRCDPISEHNRLYWYRQTLGQGPEFLTYFQNEAQLEKSRLLSDRFSAERPKGSFSTLEIQRTEQGDSAMYLCASSFGEDTQYFGPGTRLTVL.

The rearrangement uses TRBV12-3 or TRBV12-4 and TRBJ1-1; D gene unclear. The CDR3 is 13 residues long. Trimming shortened V by 2 bases and J by 4 bases, and 8 bases separated the two germline ends. Written as DNA, the CDR3 is TGTGCCAGCAGTTTACGGTTAATCACTGAAGCTTTCTTT. Encoded protein: CASSLRLITEAFF.

The J gene is TRBJ2-1, the V gene TRBV5-1; D remains ambiguous. Germline-derived CDR1 and CDR2 are SGHRS and YFSETQ. The CDR3 has 13 amino acids. V lost 0 bases to trimming and J lost 10 bases, with 11 bases between them. The CDR3 protein is CASSLEAPEEQFF. CDR3 in DNA: TGCGCCAGCAGCTTGGAAGCCCCGGAGGAGCAGTTCTTC.

The chain carries TRBV5-1 and TRBJ1-3, with D unresolved. V was pared by 4 bases and J by 4 bases, with 9 bases between. The CDR3 runs 13 residues. Looked up from germline, CDR1 is SGHRS and CDR2 is YFSETQ. The CDR3 sequence is CASSEGQGNTIYF. The CDR3 coding sequence is TGCGCCAGCAGCGAGGGTCAAGGAAACACCATATATTTT.

In its sample, this clonotype was seen a few times. The rearrangement links TRBV5-6 to TRBJ2-3; D is unresolved. V lost 4 bases and J lost 2, with 14 bases in between. CDR1 and CDR2 (germline): SGHDT, YYEEEE. The length of the CDR3 is 15 residues. This chain's CDR3 is CASSPTRSVTDTQYF. In DNA, the CDR3 is TGTGCCAGCAGCCCCACGCGTTCGGTCACAGATACGCAGTATTTT.

Here the CDR3 DNA reads TGTGCCAGCAGCTTTCTCTTACCCAGGGTCTTGGGAAACACCATATATTTT. Protein sequence: CASSFLLPRVLGNTIYF. The V gene is TRBV11-2, the J gene TRBJ1-3, with D tentatively TRBD1 (5 bases). Looked up from germline, CDR1 is SGHAT and CDR2 is FQNNGV. Trimming removed 3 bases from V and 4 bases from J, with 19 bases in between. The CDR3 is 17 amino acids.

This clonotype was recorded a few times. The chain carries TRBV10-3 and TRBJ1-2; 8 nucleotides agree with TRBD1. This CDR3 contains 13 residues. Per the germline V gene, CDR1 is ENHRY and CDR2 is SYGVKD. V was pared by 6 bases and J by 7 bases, with 7 bases of the junction left unmatched. CDR3: CAIRGQDKGGYTF. CDR3 coding DNA: TGTGCCATCAGGGGACAGGACAAGGGTGGCTACACCTTC.

This clonotype was detected a few times. The chain combines TRBV7-6 with TRBJ1-2, with D hard to call. CDR1 and CDR2 (germline): SGHVS, FNYEAQ. The length of the CDR3 is 14 residues. Deletions cut 5 bases from V and 10 bases from J, with 20 bases between. In nucleotides, the CDR3 is TGTGCCAGCAGCGCGATAGACGTGGAGTTCGTCTACACCTTC. Translated: CASSAIDVEFVYTF. The full variable domain, rest sourced from reference TRBV7-6 and TRBJ1-2, is GAGVSQSPRYKVTKRGQDVALRCDPISGHVSLYWYRQALGQGPEFLTYFNYEAQQDKSGLPNDRFSAERPEGSISTLTIQRTEQRDSAMYRCASSAIDVEFVYTFGSGTRLTVV.

This clonotype was observed a handful of times. The chain uses TRBV6-2 or TRBV6-3 and TRBJ1-1; 9 nucleotides align to TRBD1. Trimming at V came to 2 bases and at J to 5 bases, leaving 3 bases not matched to a gene. Germline loops: CDR1 MNHEY, CDR2 SVGEGT. The CDR3 consists of 14 residues. The CDR3: CASSYGTGKTEAFF. In DNA form, the CDR3 reads TGTGCCAGCAGTTACGGGACAGGGAAGACTGAAGCTTTCTTT.

This clonotype was counted only a few times. The chain employs TRBV11-2 and TRBJ2-5, with D possibly being TRBD1 (6 bases). Germline values: CDR1 SGHAT, CDR2 FQNNGV. V was pared by 5 bases and J by 10 bases, with 26 bases between. CDR3 size: 16 residues. The CDR3, as DNA: TGTGCCAGCAGCGAGCCCCAGGTGGGGGCCTACAGAGGCCAGTACTTC. This codes for CASSEPQVGAYRGQYF.

Turning to this clonotype: This clone may be a read error of a much larger clone one base away. The chain is built from TRBV5-1 and TRBJ2-3, with 8 bases lining up with TRBD2. V trimming: 3 bases; J trimming: 3 bases; junction bases outside the gene matches: 6. The CDR3 spans 15 residues. The germline gives CDR1 SGHRS, CDR2 YFSETQ. The CDR3 DNA follows: TGCGCCAGCAGCTGGTCCGGGGGGGGGACAGATACGCAGTATTTT. Translation gives CASSWSGGGTDTQYF.

This clonotype was seen more than once but under ten times. The V gene is TRBV30, the J gene TRBJ1-2; D gene unclear. V lost 7 bases, J lost 2 bases, and 5 bases lay in between. CDR3 size: 10 residues. CDR1 and CDR2 from the germline V gene are GTSNPN and SVGIG (reference sequence). This chain's CDR3 is CASVNYGYTF. The CDR3 DNA is TGTGCCTCCGTCAACTATGGCTACACCTTC.

This clonotype turned up a few times. The V and J genes are TRBV27 and TRBJ1-2; 7 nucleotides match TRBD1. CDR3 length: 13 amino acids. Trimming took 8 bases from V and 8 from J; bases not matched to a gene: 11. Looked up from germline, CDR1 is MNHEY and CDR2 is SMNVEV (reference sequence). The CDR3: CASRRQGREGYTF. DNA for the CDR3: TGTGCCAGCCGGCGACAGGGTCGTGAGGGCTACACCTTC.

Only a few counts were recorded for this clonotype. V usage is TRBV4-1 and J usage is TRBJ2-3; tentative D call: TRBD2 (6 bases). The CDR3 has 16 residues. Germline V gene lookup returns CDR1 MGHRA and CDR2 YSYEKL. V was trimmed by 0 bases and J by 0 bases, leaving 10 bases between them. The DNA for the CDR3 is TGCGCCAGCAGCCAAGAAATCGGGGGTAGCACAGATACGCAGTATTTT. Translating gives CASSQEIGGSTDTQYF.

The J gene is TRBJ2-1, the V gene TRBV5-1, with a tentative D call TRBD1 (6 bases). V lost 5 bases and J lost 0, with 6 bases in between. From germline, CDR1 is SGHRS and CDR2 YFSETQ. The CDR3 is made up of 13 amino acids. As DNA, the CDR3 is TGCGCCAGCAGGGACAGCTCCTACAATGAGCAGTTCTTC. Translation gives CASRDSSYNEQFF.

This clonotype has only a few counts. The V gene is TRBV20-1, the J gene TRBJ2-3; 9 bases line up with TRBD2. V lost 3 bases, J lost 5 bases, and 9 bases stayed unmatched. CDR3 length: 15 residues. Germline CDR1 DFQATT, CDR2 SNEGSKA (reference sequence). This CDR3 reads CSARNPSGEGDTQYF. Here the CDR3 DNA reads TGCAGTGCTAGGAATCCTAGCGGGGAGGGAGATACGCAGTATTTT.

The rearrangement uses TRBV5-1 and TRBJ2-7; TRBD2 matches 14 bases. Germline V gives CDR1 SGHRS, CDR2 YFSETQ. There are 15 residues in the CDR3. V shed 4 bases and J 7 bases; nucleotides not matched to a gene: 7. The CDR3 protein is CASSRQTSGGEEQYF. CDR3 DNA: TGCGCCAGCAGCCGCCAGACTAGCGGGGGGGAAGAGCAGTACTTC.

The genes are TRBV10-1 and TRBJ2-7; 9 bases are a match to TRBD1. The CDR3 runs 16 residues. Germline V gene data show CDR1 as WNHNN and CDR2 as SYGVQD (reference sequence). V was clipped by 1 base and J by 5 bases; unmatched bases: 9. The chain's CDR3 is CASSELRGTGTHEQYF. In DNA form, the CDR3 reads TGCGCCAGCAGTGAGTTGCGTGGGACAGGGACCCACGAGCAGTACTTC.

This clonotype was seen only a few times. The chain links TRBV9 to TRBJ1-4; D unclear. Germline-derived CDR1 and CDR2 are SGDLS and YYNGEE. Trimming removed 0 bases from V and 8 bases from J, with 5 bases in between. The CDR3 is made up of 12 amino acids. In DNA form, the CDR3 reads TGTGCCAGCAGCGTAGCCGGGGAAAAACTGTTTTTT. This translates into CASSVAGEKLFF.

V and J are TRBV10-3 and TRBJ1-1; TRBD1 matches at 7 bases. The junction had 6 bases not matched to a gene; V was cut back by 9 bases and J by 2 bases. The length of the CDR3 is 13 residues. CDR1 is ENHRY and CDR2 is SYGVKD in the germline V gene. The CDR3 loop is CAITTGVNTEAFF. CDR3 coding DNA: TGTGCCATAACTACAGGGGTCAACACTGAAGCTTTCTTT.

This sequence joins TRBV2 and TRBJ1-1, with 8 bases identical to TRBD1. The CDR3 spans 13 residues. Germline CDR1 SNHLY, CDR2 FYNNEI. The J segment lost 4 bases and the V segment lost 7 bases, leaving 5 bases of the junction unmatched. The CDR3 region has the DNA TGTGCCAGCAAGGACAGGGCAGGCACTGAAGCTTTCTTT. This codes for CASKDRAGTEAFF.

This clonotype turned up a few times. The rearrangement uses TRBV5-1 and TRBJ2-5, with 8 bases fitting TRBD1. V trimming: 0 bases; J trimming: 5 bases; junction bases outside the gene matches: 9. There are 16 residues in the CDR3. CDR1 SGHRS and CDR2 YFSETQ come from the germline V gene. The CDR3 is CASSLAPGQEGETQYF. CDR3 DNA sequence: TGCGCCAGCAGCTTGGCCCCGGGACAGGAGGGGGAGACCCAGTACTTC.

Concerning this clonotype: A much larger clone lies a single base off, so this may be a read error. CDR3 sequence reads: CASIQEGGLETQYF. The CDR3 DNA sequence: TGCGCCAGCATCCAAGAGGGGGGCCTGGAGACCCAGTACTTC. The V gene is TRBV4-1, the J gene TRBJ2-5, with D perhaps being TRBD1 or TRBD2 (6 bases each). CDR1 and CDR2 from the germline V gene are MGHRA and YSYEKL. The CDR3 is 14 residues long.

This clonotype was counted many times. The J gene is TRBJ2-2, the V gene TRBV5-1; D remains unclear. V lost 0 bases to trimming and J lost 6 bases, with 9 bases between them. In germline, CDR1 is SGHRS, CDR2 YFSETQ. The CDR3 extends over 14 amino acids. In DNA form, the CDR3 reads TGCGCCAGCAGCTTGGTTCCCATCCCCGGGGAGCTGTTTTTT. It is translated as CASSLVPIPGELFF.

V gene TRBV29-1 combines with J gene TRBJ2-2; TRBD1 agrees at 9 bases. V was clipped by 3 bases and J by 6 bases; unmatched bases: 8. The CDR3 has 15 residues. Per germline, CDR1 SQVTM and CDR2 ANQGSEA. The CDR3 protein is CSVETGQGIAGELFF. CDR3 nucleotides: TGCAGCGTTGAGACGGGACAGGGTATCGCCGGGGAGCTGTTTTTT.